The 5 T cell receptor beta chains below come from one sample, sequenced in a study of radiotherapy plus CTLA-4 blockade in lung cancer. Generated by immunoSEQ multiplex PCR, the TCRdb table keeps only in-frame clones and is missing some. The sample includes 83,000 or so clones, less than 90% seen only once; the top ten take 0.75% to 0.95%. The sample was peripheral blood, taken from a patient treated with radiotherapy plus ipilimumab. The receptors stem from a human donor with non-small cell lung cancer who had stable disease on radiotherapy plus ipilimumab.

J is TRBJ2-3 and V is TRBV7-3, with TRBD2 matching 10 bases. The CDR3 consists of 17 residues. Germline CDR1 is SGHTA and CDR2 is FQGTGA. J gave up 10 bases and V 3 bases, and 16 bases lay outside the gene matches. The CDR3 is CASSLLPLAGEKMPQYF. The CDR3 nucleotides read TGTGCCAGCAGCTTGCTCCCCCTAGCGGGGGAGAAGATGCCGCAGTATTTT.

The V call is TRBV5-6, the J call TRBJ2-3; D not certain. The CDR3 totals 14 residues. V was cut by 2 bases and J by 1 base, with 8 bases left in between. In germline, CDR1 is SGHDT, CDR2 YYEEEE. As DNA, the CDR3 is TGTGCCAGCAGCTTATACGAGGGCACAGATACGCAGTATTTT. Protein sequence: CASSLYEGTDTQYF. The full variable domain, rest sourced from reference TRBV5-6 and TRBJ2-3, is DAGVTQSPTHLIKTRGQQVTLRCSPKSGHDTVSWYQQALGQGPQFIFQYYEEEERQRGNFPDRFSGHQFPNYSSELNVNALLLGDSALYLCASSLYEGTDTQYFGPGTRLTVL.

The chain couples TRBV29-1 to TRBJ2-1; 7 bases are a match to TRBD1. Germline CDR1 is SQVTM and CDR2 is ANQGSEA. The J segment lost 7 bases and the V segment lost 5 bases, leaving 2 bases of the junction unmatched. CDR3 length: 11 residues. CDR3: CSVNRGNEQFF. CDR3 in DNA: TGCAGCGTTAACAGGGGTAATGAGCAGTTCTTC.

A few counts support this clone. The V call is TRBV7-2, the J call TRBJ1-3; D is unclear. The CDR3 runs 13 residues. V lost 5 bases and J lost 4, with 9 bases in between. Germline values: CDR1 SGHTA, CDR2 FQGNSA. The CDR3, as DNA: TGTGCCAGCAGCCTAGTTCAAGGAAACACCATATATTTT. Translation: CASSLVQGNTIYF. The whole variable domain, filled in from reference TRBV7-2 and TRBJ1-3, reads GAGVSQSPSNKVTEKGKDVELRCDPISGHTALYWYRQSLGQGLEFLIYFQGNSAPDKSGLPSDRFSAERTGGSVSTLTIQRTQQEDSAVYLCASSLVQGNTIYFGEGSWLTVV.

The V call is TRBV7-9, the J call TRBJ1-2; D might be TRBD1 (6 bases). CDR3 length: 12 residues. V was clipped by 5 bases and J by 5 bases, with 9 bases between them. The germline V gene encodes CDR1 SEHNR and CDR2 FQNEAQ (reference sequence). CDR3 sequence: CASSVGQYGYTF. CDR3 sequence (DNA): TGTGCCAGCAGCGTAGGACAGTATGGCTACACCTTC.